The clone carrying this T cell receptor (beta chain) was observed a few times. A TCRbeta library incorporating unique molecular identifiers was prepared. One entry per CDR3 protein results from TCRdb running MiXCR on the PCR reads. There are some 490,000 distinct CDR3 sequences in the sample; around 12% occur only once, and around 5.8% lies in the top ten. Per the germline V gene, CDR1 is SGHDT and CDR2 is YYEEEE. Trimming left V 0 bases short and J 1 base short, with 11 bases between. The CDR3 runs to 15 residues. This specimen belongs to a study of T-cell reconstitution after alpha-beta-depleted transplantation in children.

The rearrangement links TRBV5-6 to TRBJ2-7; tentatively, D is TRBD1 or TRBD2 (5 bases each). Source: PBMCs from the stem cell graft donor, taken from the stem cell graft. The TCR was taken from a human donor who donated a stem cell graft to a child with combined immunodeficiency. CDR3 coding DNA: TGTGCCAGCAGCTTGGGGCTAGGGGAGTCCTACGAGCAGTACTTC. It yields the protein CASSLGLGESYEQYF.